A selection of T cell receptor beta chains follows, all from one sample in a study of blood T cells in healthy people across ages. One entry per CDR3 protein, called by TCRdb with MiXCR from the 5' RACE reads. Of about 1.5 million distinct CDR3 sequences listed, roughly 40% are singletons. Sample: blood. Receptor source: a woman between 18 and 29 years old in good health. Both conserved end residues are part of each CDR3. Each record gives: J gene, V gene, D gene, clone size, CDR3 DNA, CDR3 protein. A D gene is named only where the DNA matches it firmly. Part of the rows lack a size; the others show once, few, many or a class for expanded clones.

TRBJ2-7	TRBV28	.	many	TGTGCCAGCAGTTCCGGAGCTCTCCACGAGCAGTACTTC	CASSSGALHEQYF
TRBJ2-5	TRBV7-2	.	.	TGTGCCAGCACCCTCCAAAGGAGCATCCAAGAGACCCAGTACTTC	CASTLQRSIQETQYF
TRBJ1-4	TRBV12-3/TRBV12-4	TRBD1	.	TGTGCCAGCAGTTTAGCCCTTTCGAGGACAGGGACTAATGAAAAACTGTTTTTT	CASSLALSRTGTNEKLFF
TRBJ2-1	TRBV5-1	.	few	TGCGCCAGCAGCTTGAGCCGTCGGAATGAGCAGTTCTTC	CASSLSRRNEQFF
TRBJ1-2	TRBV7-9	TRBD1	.	TGTGCCAGCAGCTTAAAACCCCAGGGGGCCAAGGGCTATGGCTACACCTTC	CASSLKPQGAKGYGYTF
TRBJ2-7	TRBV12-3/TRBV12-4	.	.	TGTGCCAGCAAAGGCCCCGCCTACGAGCAGTACTTC	CASKGPAYEQYF
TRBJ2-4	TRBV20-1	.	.	TGCAGTGCTAGAGTTCTAGGAGTTGATTTGACCAAAAACATTCAGTACTTC	CSARVLGVDLTKNIQYF
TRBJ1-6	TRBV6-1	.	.	TGTGCCAGCAGTGACCGGACGGGTCCTTCACCCCTCCACTTT	CASSDRTGPSPLHF
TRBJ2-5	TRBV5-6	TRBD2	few	TGTGCCAGCAGCTGGGCGCGGGAGTCCGAGTACCAAGAGACCCAGTACTTC	CASSWARESEYQETQYF
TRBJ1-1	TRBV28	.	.	TGTGCCAGCAGACTTGAACAGGGAGAAGCTTTCTTT	CASRLEQGEAFF
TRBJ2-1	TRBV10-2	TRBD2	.	TGCGCCAGCAGTGAGGGGACTAGCGCAGGATCTCTCTACAATGAGCAGTTCTTC	CASSEGTSAGSLYNEQFF
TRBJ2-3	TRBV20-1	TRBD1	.	TGCAGTGCTAGAGTGGCGGGACAGGGAACAGATACGCAGTATTTT	CSARVAGQGTDTQYF
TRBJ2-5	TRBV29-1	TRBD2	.	TGCAGCGTCGCCGGGACTAGCGGGCCCCAAGAGACCCAGTACTTC	CSVAGTSGPQETQYF
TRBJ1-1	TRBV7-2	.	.	TGTGCCATCTTACCTGGGCCCGTGGGGACTGAAGCTTTCTTT	CAILPGPVGTEAFF
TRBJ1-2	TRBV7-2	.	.	TGTGCCAGCAGCTTAGCACAGACCTACTATGGCTACACCTTC	CASSLAQTYYGYTF
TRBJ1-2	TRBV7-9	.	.	TGTGCCGGCCGACAGGCGTTGAACTATGGCTACACCTTC	CAGRQALNYGYTF
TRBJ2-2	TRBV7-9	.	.	TGTGCCAGCAGGGCCGGGCCTCAAATAGCCGGGGAGCTGTTTTTT	CASRAGPQIAGELFF
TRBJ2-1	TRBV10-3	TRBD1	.	TGTGCCATCACCTACGGGACAGGGGGCATCAATGAGCAGTTCTTC	CAITYGTGGINEQFF
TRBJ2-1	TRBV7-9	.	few	TGTGCCAGCAGCGGGGACTTGAACTACAATGAGCAGTTCTTC	CASSGDLNYNEQFF
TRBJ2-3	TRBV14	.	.	TGTGCCAGCAGCCAAGTAGGTAGCGGAATCACAGATACGCAGTATTTT	CASSQVGSGITDTQYF